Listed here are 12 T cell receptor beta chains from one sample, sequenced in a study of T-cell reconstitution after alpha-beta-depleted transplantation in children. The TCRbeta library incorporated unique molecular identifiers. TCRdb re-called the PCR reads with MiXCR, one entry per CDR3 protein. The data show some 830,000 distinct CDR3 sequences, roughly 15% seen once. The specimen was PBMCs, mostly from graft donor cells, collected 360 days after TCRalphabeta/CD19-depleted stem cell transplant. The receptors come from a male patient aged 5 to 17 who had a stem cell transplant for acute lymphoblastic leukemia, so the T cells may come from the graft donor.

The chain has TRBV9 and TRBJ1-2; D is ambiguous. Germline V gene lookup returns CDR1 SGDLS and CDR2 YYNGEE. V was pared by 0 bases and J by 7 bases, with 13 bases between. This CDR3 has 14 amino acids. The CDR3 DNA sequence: TGTGCCAGCAGCGTAGTGGAGGGAATAGGTGGCTACACCTTC. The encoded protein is CASSVVEGIGGYTF.

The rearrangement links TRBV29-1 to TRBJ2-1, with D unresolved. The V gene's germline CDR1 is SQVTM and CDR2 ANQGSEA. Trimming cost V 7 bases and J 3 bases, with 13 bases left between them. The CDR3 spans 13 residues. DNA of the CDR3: TGCAGCGCCGAGCGACCGAACTACAATGAGCAGTTCTTC. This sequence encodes CSAERPNYNEQFF.

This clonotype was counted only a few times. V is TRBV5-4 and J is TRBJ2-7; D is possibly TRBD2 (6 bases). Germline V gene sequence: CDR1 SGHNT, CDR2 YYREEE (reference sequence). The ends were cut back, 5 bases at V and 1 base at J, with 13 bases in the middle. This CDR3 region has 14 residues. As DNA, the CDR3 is TGTGCCAGCAGTTACGGGACTGCTTCCTACGAGCAGTACTTC. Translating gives CASSYGTASYEQYF.

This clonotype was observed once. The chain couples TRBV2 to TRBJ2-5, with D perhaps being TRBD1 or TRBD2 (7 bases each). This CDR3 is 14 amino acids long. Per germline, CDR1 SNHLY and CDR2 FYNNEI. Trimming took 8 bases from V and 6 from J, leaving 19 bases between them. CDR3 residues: CASDRDSGQKTQYF. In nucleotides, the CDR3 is TGTGCCAGCGACAGGGATAGCGGGCAGAAGACCCAGTACTTC.

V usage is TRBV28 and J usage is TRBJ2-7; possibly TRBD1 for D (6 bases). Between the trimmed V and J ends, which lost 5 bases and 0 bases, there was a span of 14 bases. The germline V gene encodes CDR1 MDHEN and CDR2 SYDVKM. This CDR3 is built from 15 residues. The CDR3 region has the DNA TGTGCCAGCAGTGCCAGGGGAATGAGCTCCTACGAGCAGTACTTC. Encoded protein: CASSARGMSSYEQYF. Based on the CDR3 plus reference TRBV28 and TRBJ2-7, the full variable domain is DVKVTQSSRYLVKRTGEKVFLECVQDMDHENMFWYRQDPGLGLRLIYFSYDVKMKEKGDIPEGYSVSREKKERFSLILESASTNQTSMYLCASSARGMSSYEQYFGPGTRLTVT.

The CDR3 DNA reads TGCGCCAGCAGCTTGGAGGGCAGGGTTTGGGAAAAACTGTTTTTT. Translating it yields CASSLEGRVWEKLFF. J is TRBJ1-4 and V is TRBV5-1; possibly TRBD1 for D (5 bases). Germline values: CDR1 SGHRS, CDR2 YFSETQ. This CDR3 comprises 15 residues. V was pared by 0 bases and J by 8 bases, with 14 bases between.

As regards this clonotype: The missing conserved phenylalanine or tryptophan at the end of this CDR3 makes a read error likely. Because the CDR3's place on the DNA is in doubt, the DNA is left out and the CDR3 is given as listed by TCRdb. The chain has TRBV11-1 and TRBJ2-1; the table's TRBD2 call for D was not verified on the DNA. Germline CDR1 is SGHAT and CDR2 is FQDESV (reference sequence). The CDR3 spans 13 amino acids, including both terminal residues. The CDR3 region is CASSATAGLVRTV.

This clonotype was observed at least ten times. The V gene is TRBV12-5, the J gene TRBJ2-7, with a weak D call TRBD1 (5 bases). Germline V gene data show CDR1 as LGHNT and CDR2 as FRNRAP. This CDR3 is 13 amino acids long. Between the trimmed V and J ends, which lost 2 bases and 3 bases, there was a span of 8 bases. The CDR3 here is CASGLTDSYEQYF. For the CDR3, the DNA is TGTGCTAGTGGTTTGACCGACAGCTACGAGCAGTACTTC.

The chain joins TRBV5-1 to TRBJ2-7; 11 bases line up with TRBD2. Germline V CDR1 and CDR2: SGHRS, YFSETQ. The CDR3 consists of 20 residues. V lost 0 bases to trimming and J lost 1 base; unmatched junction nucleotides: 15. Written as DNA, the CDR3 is TGCGCCAGCAGCTTGGAGTCGGCAGGGGGCCTAGCGGGAGGTTCCTACGAGCAGTACTTC. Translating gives CASSLESAGGLAGGSYEQYF. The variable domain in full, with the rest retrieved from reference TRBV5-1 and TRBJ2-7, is KAGVTQTPRYLIKTRGQQVTLSCSPISGHRSVSWYQQTPGQGLQFLFEYFSETQRNKGNFPGRFSGRQFSNSRSEMNVSTLELGDSALYLCASSLESAGGLAGGSYEQYFGPGTRLTVT.

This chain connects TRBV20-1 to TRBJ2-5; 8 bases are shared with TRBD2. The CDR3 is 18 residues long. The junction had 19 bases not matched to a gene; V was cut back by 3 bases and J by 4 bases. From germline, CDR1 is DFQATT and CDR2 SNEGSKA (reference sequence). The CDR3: CSASPPGALAVFVETQYF. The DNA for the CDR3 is TGCAGTGCTAGTCCCCCGGGGGCACTAGCGGTCTTCGTAGAGACCCAGTACTTC.

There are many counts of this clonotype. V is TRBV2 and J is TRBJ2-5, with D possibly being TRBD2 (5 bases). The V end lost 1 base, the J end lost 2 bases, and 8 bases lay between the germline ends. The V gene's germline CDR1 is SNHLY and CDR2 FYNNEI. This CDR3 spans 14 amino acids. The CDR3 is CASSEGGWQETQYF. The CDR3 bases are TGTGCCAGCAGTGAAGGAGGGTGGCAAGAGACCCAGTACTTC.

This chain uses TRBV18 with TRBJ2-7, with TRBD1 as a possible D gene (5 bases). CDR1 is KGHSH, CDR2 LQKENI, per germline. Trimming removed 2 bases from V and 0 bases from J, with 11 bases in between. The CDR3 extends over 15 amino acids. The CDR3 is CASSPGAKSSYEQYF. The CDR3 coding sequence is TGTGCCAGCTCACCAGGGGCGAAATCCTCCTACGAGCAGTACTTC. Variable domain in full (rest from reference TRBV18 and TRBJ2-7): NAGVMQNPRHLVRRRGQEARLRCSPMKGHSHVYWYRQLPEEGLKFMVYLQKENIIDESGMPKERFSAEFPKEGPSILRIQQVVRGDSAAYFCASSPGAKSSYEQYFGPGTRLTVT.